This T cell receptor (beta chain) was captured in a study of blood T cell repertoires in COVID-19. For the study at large: T cells, B-cell-depleted T cells, or PBMCs provided the cDNA or gDNA that served as material.

In the original analysis: From reference gene primer amplification, estimates of nucleated cell counts were derived. Clones were read by immunoSEQ multiplex PCR, and TCRdb kept only the in-frame ones, dropping some. V and J calls and clone size follow that table, whereas D and trimming were derived from the DNA. The top ten clones hold 7.6% of a sample with 200,000 to 250,000 clones, roughly 81% of them seen once. Trimming at V came to 4 bases and at J to 3 bases, leaving 9 bases not matched to a gene. CDR3 length: 17 amino acids. Looked up from germline, CDR1 is MGHDK and CDR2 is SYGVNS. Specimen: peripheral blood. The genes are TRBV25-1 and TRBJ1-5; 10 nucleotides align to TRBD1. The receptor was derived from a woman aged 45-65 years with active or convalescent COVID-19. Here the CDR3 reads CASSAGTGVLFNQPQHF. The CDR3 DNA sequence: TGTGCCAGCAGTGCCGGGACAGGGGTCCTATTCAATCAGCCCCAGCATTTT.